This TCR beta chain was retrieved from a study of cytomegalovirus exposure and HLA in healthy donors. Study conclusions and caveats: For most TCR beta V segments, an earlier analysis put the productive rate at about 90% or about 30% of the time. By HLA locus, TCR association rates varied in a later analysis, with DRB1 showing the most and HLA-C the fewest. Researchers catalogued around 150 TCR beta chains as cytomegalovirus-associated.

The primer mix had 60 Vbeta and 13 Jbeta primers. Per the study methods: Unique TCR beta chains totaled about 73 million in a later count, with about 11 million of them shared. Data came from immunoSEQ multiplex PCR; TCRdb stores just in-frame clones and leaves some out. The V and J calls and the clone size are those of that table, but D and trimming were determined from the DNA. The sample records 80,000 to 90,000 clones, around 75% being singletons. The table lists this clone with a few counts. Antigen specificity is unknown. The CDR3 runs to 14 residues. Germline CDR1 and CDR2: MDHEN and SYDVKM. The V and J ends lost 6 bases and 4 bases, in that order; junction bases with no gene match: 9.

The clonotype was recovered from a man in his forties or fifties in good health and CMV-seronegative. V gene TRBV28 combines with J gene TRBJ2-7; 7 nucleotides agree with TRBD1. What was sequenced was PBMCs. The CDR3: CASRPTGISYEQYF. CDR3 nucleotides: TGTGCCAGCAGGCCGACAGGGATTTCGTACGAGCAGTACTTC.